Listed below are T cell receptor beta chains from one sample, sequenced in a study of cytomegalovirus exposure and HLA in healthy donors. The method was immunoSEQ multiplex PCR; TCRdb's version includes in-frame clones alone and lacks a portion of them. Recorded for this sample: fewer than 150,000 clones. The sample comprised PBMCs. The receptors shown here come from a woman aged 55-70 years in good health and CMV-seronegative. Each CDR3 is given with its conserved first and last residue. D genes are given only for firm matches.

TRBD1	TRBJ2-2	TRBV10-3	CAIQRPGQLTGELFF	TGTGCCATCCAACGACCGGGACAGTTAACCGGGGAGCTGTTTTTT
TRBD1	TRBJ2-7	TRBV5-1	CASSTGTGHYEQYF	TGCGCCAGCAGCACGGGGACAGGGCATTACGAGCAGTACTTC
TRBD2	TRBJ2-1	TRBV29-1	CSVEGTSGTGAARFF	TGCAGCGTTGAAGGTACTAGCGGGACGGGCGCCGCAAGGTTCTTC
NA	TRBJ2-7	TRBV6-6	CASSKLGPDERYF	TGTGCCAGCAGTAAGCTTGGTCCCGACGAGCGGTACTTC
TRBD2	TRBJ2-3	TRBV10-3	CAISPSGRAKATDTQYF	TGTGCCATCAGCCCTAGCGGGAGGGCCAAGGCTACAGATACGCAGTATTTT
TRBD2	TRBJ2-1	TRBV7-9	CASSLLSGGGDNEQFF	TGTGCCAGCAGCTTATTGAGTGGTGGGGGGGATAATGAGCAGTTCTTC
NA	TRBJ2-4	TRBV10-3	CAIRDTTKEGKNIQYF	TGTGCCATCAGGGACACCACCAAGGAGGGCAAAAACATTCAGTACTTC
TRBD1	TRBJ1-1	TRBV6-1	CASSGDRGDTTEAFF	TGTGCCAGCAGTGGTGACAGGGGGGATACCACTGAAGCTTTCTTT
TRBD2	TRBJ2-1	TRBV28	CASRSLAGTEQFF	TGTGCCAGCAGGAGTCTAGCGGGGACGGAGCAGTTCTTC
TRBD2	TRBJ2-3	TRBV9	CASSLRTSGGATDTQYF	TGTGCCAGCAGCCTACGGACTAGCGGGGGGGCAACGGATACGCAGTATTTT
TRBD1	TRBJ2-3	TRBV11-3	CASSPRRQGIDTQYF	TGTGCCAGCAGCCCGCGGCGACAGGGAATAGATACGCAGTATTTT
TRBD1	TRBJ1-6	TRBV28	CASSFRDRVSPLHF	TGTGCCAGCAGCTTCCGGGACAGGGTGTCACCCCTCCACTTT
TRBD2	TRBJ2-1	TRBV2	CASSGRGKQFF	TGTGCCAGCAGTGGGCGGGGGAAGCAGTTCTTC
NA	TRBJ2-6	TRBV2	CASSEPIQGRRSGANVLTF	TGTGCCAGCAGTGAACCTATACAGGGTAGGCGCTCTGGGGCCAACGTCCTGACTTTC
NA	TRBJ2-3	TRBV7-2	CASNERAGGDTQYF	TGTGCCAGCAACGAAAGGGCAGGGGGGGATACGCAGTATTTT
NA	TRBJ2-5	TRBV19	CASSTDARGLEQYF	TGTGCCAGTAGTACCGATGCCAGGGGATTGGAGCAGTACTTC
TRBD2	TRBJ2-7	TRBV9	CASSPNVLAWEQYF	TGTGCCAGCAGCCCTAACGTACTAGCGTGGGAGCAGTACTTC